These 11 T cell receptor beta chains were all obtained from the same sample, sequenced in a study of vaccination and CD4 T cells after COVID-19. No antigen has been identified for these receptors. The Oncomine TCR Beta short-read assay sequenced DNA from cultured CD4+ T cells. A single record per CDR3 protein comes from TCRdb applying MiXCR to the PCR reads. The top ten clones hold about 7.1% of a sample with about 25,000 distinct CDR3 sequences, 28% of them seen once. The time point is: late sampling 161 to 241 days after vaccination in a few convalescent patients. The treatment here: approximately 10-day PBMC culture with coronavirus spike peptide pools or control peptides (ViraFEST assay). The sequenced sample was CD4+ T cells from blood, cultured in vitro, obtained about 7 months after SARS-CoV-2 vaccination. Receptors originate from a human donor who had recovered from COVID-19.

This clonotype has ten or more counts. This sequence joins TRBV18 and TRBJ1-2, with 7 positions matching TRBD1. This CDR3 contains 16 residues. Germline lookup yields CDR1 KGHSH and CDR2 LQKENI. J lost 3 bases, V lost 3 bases, and 10 bases had no gene match. This CDR3 reads CASSPIGGQIYYGYTF. CDR3 in DNA: TGTGCCAGCTCACCGATCGGGGGACAGATCTACTATGGCTACACCTTC.

This clonotype was observed a handful of times. The chain uses TRBV19 and TRBJ1-1; D unresolved. The CDR3 loop spans 15 amino acids. Looked up from germline, CDR1 is LNHDA and CDR2 is SQIVND (reference sequence). V was shortened by 2 bases and J by 1 base, with 11 bases between the two germline ends. CDR3 nucleotide sequence: TGTGCCAGTAGTATAAAGGGCTTGCCGAACACTGAAGCTTTCTTT. Its translation is CASSIKGLPNTEAFF.

This clonotype turned up a few times. The chain uses TRBV10-1 and TRBJ1-2; maybe TRBD1 (5 bases). Trimming stripped 5 bases from V and 1 base from J, with 8 bases between. The CDR3 spans 13 residues. Germline CDR1 WNHNN, CDR2 SYGVQD (reference sequence). The CDR3 DNA sequence: TGCGCCAGCAGTCAGGACATTAACTATGGCTACACCTTC. As protein: CASSQDINYGYTF.

The J gene is TRBJ2-5, the V gene TRBV2, with D hard to call. V was shortened by 4 bases and J by 2 bases, with 5 bases between the two germline ends. The germline V gene encodes CDR1 SNHLY and CDR2 FYNNEI. The CDR3 length is 12 residues. This chain's CDR3 is CASSAEQETQYF. Here the CDR3 DNA reads TGTGCCAGCAGTGCAGAGCAAGAGACCCAGTACTTC.

The chain has TRBV24-1 and TRBJ2-1; no definite D call. V dropped 3 bases and J dropped 0 bases, with 11 bases sitting between them. Germline V gene sequence: CDR1 KGHDR, CDR2 SFDVKD. This CDR3 is 16 amino acids long. The CDR3 bases are TGTGCCACCAGTGATCCCGGACCAAGCTCCTACAATGAGCAGTTCTTC. Its translation is CATSDPGPSSYNEQFF.

By proportion, this clonotype is medium-sized. The V and J genes are TRBV19 and TRBJ2-5; TRBD1 aligns across 8 bases. Germline V gene data show CDR1 as LNHDA and CDR2 as SQIVND (reference sequence). The CDR3 runs 16 residues. V gave up 6 bases and J gave up 5 bases; unmatched junction bases: 14. CDR3 sequence (DNA): TGTGCCAGTAGCAAACCCTCAGGGGGCGGAAAGGAGACCCAGTACTTC. Its protein product is CASSKPSGGGKETQYF. The complete variable domain, with remaining parts taken from reference TRBV19 and TRBJ2-5, reads DGGITQSPKYLFRKEGQNVTLSCEQNLNHDAMYWYRQDPGQGLRLIYYSQIVNDFQKGDIAEGYSVSREKKESFPLTVTSAQKNPTAFYLCASSKPSGGGKETQYFGPGTRLLVL.

The chain has TRBV20-1 and TRBJ1-2, with D tentatively TRBD1 (6 bases). CDR1 is DFQATT, CDR2 SNEGSKA, per germline (reference sequence). The CDR3 spans 13 residues. V gave up 3 bases and J gave up 8 bases, with 16 bases separating them. Here the CDR3 reads CSARRAGGEGYTF. CDR3 bases: TGCAGTGCTAGGAGGGCCGGGGGCGAGGGCTACACCTTC.

The gene calls are TRBV29-1 and TRBJ2-5, with 9 bases identical to TRBD2. V lost 1 base, J lost 4 bases, and 4 bases stayed unmatched. The CDR3 runs 14 residues. CDR1 SQVTM and CDR2 ANQGSEA come from the germline V gene. CDR3 in DNA: TGCAGCGTTGAAGGGCGGGAGGGCCGAGAGACCCAGTACTTC. Protein: CSVEGREGRETQYF.

The chain links TRBV21-1 to TRBJ2-3; the table assigns TRBD2, which was not confirmed against the DNA. TRBV21-1 is a pseudogene. The CDR3 extends over 18 amino acids. CDR3 in amino acids: CASGIVSGRADGTDTQYF. The CDR3 DNA follows: TGTGCCAGCGGGATCGTTAGCGGGAGGGCCGATGGCACAGATACGCAGTATTTT.

This chain joins TRBV20-1 and TRBJ1-2, with no clear D. Germline values: CDR1 DFQATT, CDR2 SNEGSKA (reference sequence). This CDR3 has 11 residues. Trimming stripped 6 bases from V and 8 bases from J, with 13 bases between. CDR3: CSAFLVGGYTF. The CDR3 coding sequence is TGCAGTGCGTTCCTCGTGGGGGGCTACACCTTC.

This clonotype was observed a handful of times. The V call is TRBV6-2 or TRBV6-3, the J call TRBJ2-1; 9 bases fit TRBD2. The germline V gene encodes CDR1 MNHEY and CDR2 SVGEGT. This CDR3 has 14 residues. With V trimmed by 0 bases and J by 6 bases, 0 bases remained unmatched. The CDR3 here is CASSYSREGNEQFF. In DNA form, the CDR3 reads TGTGCCAGCAGTTACTCGCGGGAGGGCAATGAGCAGTTCTTC.